The clone carrying this TCR beta chain was seen a single time. No antigen is known for it. Sequencing used immunoSEQ multiplex PCR; TCRdb keeps in-frame clones, though not all of them. The data show about 120,000 clones, roughly 91% seen once. This CDR3 is 13 amino acids long. From germline, CDR1 is SGHTA and CDR2 FQGNSA. V was cut by 7 bases and J by 4 bases, with 10 bases left in between. The entry originates in a study of T cell responses to AZD1222 COVID-19 vaccine. Study results and caveats: Donors were chiefly white British, with a greater number of females, and clonal diversity was perhaps underestimated.

The sample here was peripheral blood, taken 28 days after the second AZD1222 dose. The chain links TRBV7-2 to TRBJ1-4, with D hard to call. This clonotype originated in an adult who received the AZD1222 COVID-19 vaccine. DNA of the CDR3: TGTGCCAGCACCGCCCTCGATAATGAAAAACTGTTTTTT. Its translation: CASTALDNEKLFF.